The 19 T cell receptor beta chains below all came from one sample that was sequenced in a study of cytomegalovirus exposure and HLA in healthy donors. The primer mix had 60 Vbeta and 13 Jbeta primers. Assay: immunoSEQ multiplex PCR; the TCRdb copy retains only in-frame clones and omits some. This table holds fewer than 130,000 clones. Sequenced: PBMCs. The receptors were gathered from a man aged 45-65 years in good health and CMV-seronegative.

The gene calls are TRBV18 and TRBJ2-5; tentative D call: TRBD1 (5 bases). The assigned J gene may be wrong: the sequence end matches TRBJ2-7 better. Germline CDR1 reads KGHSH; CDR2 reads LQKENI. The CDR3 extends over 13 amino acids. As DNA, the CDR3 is TGTGCCAGCTCACCAGGAACAGGACGCGAGCAGTACTTC. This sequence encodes CASSPGTGREQYF.

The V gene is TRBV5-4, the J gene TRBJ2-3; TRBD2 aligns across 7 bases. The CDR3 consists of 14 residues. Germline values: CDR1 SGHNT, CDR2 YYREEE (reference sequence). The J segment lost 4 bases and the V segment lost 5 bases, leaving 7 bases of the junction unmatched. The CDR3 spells CASRPGTTPDTQYF. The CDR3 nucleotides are TGTGCCAGCAGACCCGGGACTACCCCAGATACGCAGTATTTT. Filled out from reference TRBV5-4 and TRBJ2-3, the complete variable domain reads ETGVTQSPTHLIKTRGQQVTLRCSSQSGHNTVSWYQQALGQGPQFIFQYYREEENGRGNFPPRFSGLQFPNYSSELNVNALELDDSALYLCASRPGTTPDTQYFGPGTRLTVL.

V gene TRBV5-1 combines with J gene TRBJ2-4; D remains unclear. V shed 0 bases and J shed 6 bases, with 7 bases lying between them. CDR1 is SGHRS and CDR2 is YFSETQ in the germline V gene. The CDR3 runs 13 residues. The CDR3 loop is CASSLESGNIQYF. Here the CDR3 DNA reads TGCGCCAGCAGCTTGGAATCGGGAAACATTCAGTACTTC.

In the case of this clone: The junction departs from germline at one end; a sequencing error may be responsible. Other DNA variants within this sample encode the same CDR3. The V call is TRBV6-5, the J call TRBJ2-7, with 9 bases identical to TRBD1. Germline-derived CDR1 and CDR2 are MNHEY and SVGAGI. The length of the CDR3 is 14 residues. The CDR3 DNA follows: TGCGCCAGCAGTTACATGGACAGGGGCTACGAGCAGTACTTC. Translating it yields CASSYMDRGYEQYF.

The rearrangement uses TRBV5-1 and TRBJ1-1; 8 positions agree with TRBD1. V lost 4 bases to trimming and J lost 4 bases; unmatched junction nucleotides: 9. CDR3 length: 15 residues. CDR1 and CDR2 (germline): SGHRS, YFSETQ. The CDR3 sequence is CASSPRTGLSTEAFF. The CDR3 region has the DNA TGCGCCAGCAGCCCGAGGACAGGGCTGAGCACTGAAGCTTTCTTT.

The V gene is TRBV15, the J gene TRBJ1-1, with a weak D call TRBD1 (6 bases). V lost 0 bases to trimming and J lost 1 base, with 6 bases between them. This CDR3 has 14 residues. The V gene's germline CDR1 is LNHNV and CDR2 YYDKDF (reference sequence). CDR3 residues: CATSRDRGNTEAFF. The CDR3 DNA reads TGTGCCACCAGCAGAGACAGGGGGAACACTGAAGCTTTCTTT.

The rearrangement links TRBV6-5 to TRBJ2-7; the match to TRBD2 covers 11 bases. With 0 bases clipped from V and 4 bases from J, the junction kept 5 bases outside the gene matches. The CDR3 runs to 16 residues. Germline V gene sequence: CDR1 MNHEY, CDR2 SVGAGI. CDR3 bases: TGTGCCAGCAGTTACTCGGGACTAGCGGCTTTTTACGAGCAGTACTTC. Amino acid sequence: CASSYSGLAAFYEQYF.

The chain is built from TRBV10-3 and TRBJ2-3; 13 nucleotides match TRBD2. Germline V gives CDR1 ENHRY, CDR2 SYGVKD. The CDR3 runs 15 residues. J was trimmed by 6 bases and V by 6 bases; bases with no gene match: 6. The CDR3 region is CAIRATSGGSDTQYF. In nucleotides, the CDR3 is TGTGCCATCAGGGCGACTAGCGGGGGGTCTGATACGCAGTATTTT.

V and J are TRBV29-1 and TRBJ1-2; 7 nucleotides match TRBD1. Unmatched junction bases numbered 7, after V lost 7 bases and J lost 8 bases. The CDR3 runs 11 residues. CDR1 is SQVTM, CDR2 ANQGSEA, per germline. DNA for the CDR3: TGCAGCGCCAGGGGGGCGAGGGGCTACACCTTC. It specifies CSARGARGYTF.

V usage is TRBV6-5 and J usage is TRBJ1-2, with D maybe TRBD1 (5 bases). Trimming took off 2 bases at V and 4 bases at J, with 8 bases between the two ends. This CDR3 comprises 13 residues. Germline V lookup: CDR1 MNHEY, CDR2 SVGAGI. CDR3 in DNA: TGTGCCAGCAGTTACGCGGGGCTCTATGGCTACACCTTC. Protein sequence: CASSYAGLYGYTF.

The CDR3 DNA sequence: TGTGCCTGGAGCCGGCGCGGAGGAGAGACCCAGTACTTC. As protein: CAWSRRGGETQYF. The chain links TRBV30 to TRBJ2-5; the D gene is possibly TRBD2 (5 bases). Deletions cut 3 bases from V and 4 bases from J, with 12 bases between. The CDR3 totals 13 residues. Germline lookup yields CDR1 GTSNPN and CDR2 SVGIG (reference sequence).

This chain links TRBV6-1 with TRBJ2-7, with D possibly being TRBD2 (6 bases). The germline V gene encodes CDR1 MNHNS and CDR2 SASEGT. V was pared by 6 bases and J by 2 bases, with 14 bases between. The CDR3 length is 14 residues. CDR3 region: CASREGGHAYEQYF. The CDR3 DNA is TGTGCCAGCAGGGAGGGAGGACACGCCTACGAGCAGTACTTC.

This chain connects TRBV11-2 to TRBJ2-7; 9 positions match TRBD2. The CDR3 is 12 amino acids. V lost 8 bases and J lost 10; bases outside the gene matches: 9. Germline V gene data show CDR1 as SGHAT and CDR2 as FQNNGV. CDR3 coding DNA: TGTGCCAGCCGGGTTCCTAGCGGGGTTCAGTACTTC. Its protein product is CASRVPSGVQYF.

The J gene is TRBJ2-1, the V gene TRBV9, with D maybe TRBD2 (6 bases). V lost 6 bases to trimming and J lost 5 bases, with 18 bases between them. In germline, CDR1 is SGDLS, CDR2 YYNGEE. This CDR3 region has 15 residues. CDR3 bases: TGTGCCAGCACCCCAACGGCGGGACGCAACAATGAGCAGTTCTTC. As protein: CASTPTAGRNNEQFF.

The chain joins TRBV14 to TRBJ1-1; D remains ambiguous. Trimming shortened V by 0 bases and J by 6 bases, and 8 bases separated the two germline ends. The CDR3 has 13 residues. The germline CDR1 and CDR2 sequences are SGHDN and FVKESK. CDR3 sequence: CASSQDSLAEAFF. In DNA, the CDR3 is TGTGCCAGCAGCCAAGATAGCCTGGCTGAAGCTTTCTTT.

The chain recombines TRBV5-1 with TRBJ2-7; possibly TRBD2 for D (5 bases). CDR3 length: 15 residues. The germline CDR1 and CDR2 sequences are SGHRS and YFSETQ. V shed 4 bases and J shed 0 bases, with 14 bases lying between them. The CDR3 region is CASSLGGSHSYEQYF. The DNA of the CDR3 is TGCGCCAGCAGCCTTGGTGGGAGTCACTCCTACGAGCAGTACTTC.

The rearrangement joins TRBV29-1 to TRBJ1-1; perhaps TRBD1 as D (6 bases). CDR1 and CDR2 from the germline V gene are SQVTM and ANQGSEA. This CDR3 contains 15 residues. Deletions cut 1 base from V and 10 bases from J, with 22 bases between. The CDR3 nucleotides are TGCAGCGTTGAAGCCTCGTACAGGGTCGGAACTCGAGCTTTCTTT. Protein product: CSVEASYRVGTRAFF.

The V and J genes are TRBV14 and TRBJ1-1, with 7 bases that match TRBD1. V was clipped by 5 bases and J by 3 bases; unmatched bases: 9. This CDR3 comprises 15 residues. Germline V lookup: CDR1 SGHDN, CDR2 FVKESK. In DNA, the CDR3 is TGTGCCAGCAGCAAAAACAGGGGTGGGTACACTGAAGCTTTCTTT. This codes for CASSKNRGGYTEAFF.

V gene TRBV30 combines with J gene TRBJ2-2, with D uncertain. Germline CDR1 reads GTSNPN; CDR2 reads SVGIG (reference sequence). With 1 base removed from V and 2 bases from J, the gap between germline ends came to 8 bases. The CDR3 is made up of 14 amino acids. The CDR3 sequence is CAWSGGSNTGELFF. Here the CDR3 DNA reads TGTGCCTGGAGTGGAGGCAGTAACACCGGGGAGCTGTTTTTT.